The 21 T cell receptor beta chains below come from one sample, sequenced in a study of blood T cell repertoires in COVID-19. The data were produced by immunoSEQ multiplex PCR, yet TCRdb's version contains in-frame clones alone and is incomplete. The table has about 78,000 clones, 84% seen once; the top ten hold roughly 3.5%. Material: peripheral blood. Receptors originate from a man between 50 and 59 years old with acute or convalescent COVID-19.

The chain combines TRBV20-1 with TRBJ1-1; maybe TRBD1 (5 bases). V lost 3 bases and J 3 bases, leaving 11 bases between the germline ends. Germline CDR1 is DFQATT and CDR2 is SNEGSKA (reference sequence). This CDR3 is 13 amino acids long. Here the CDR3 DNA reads TGCAGTGCTAGTGGCCCGACAGACACTGAAGCTTTCTTT. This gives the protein CSASGPTDTEAFF.

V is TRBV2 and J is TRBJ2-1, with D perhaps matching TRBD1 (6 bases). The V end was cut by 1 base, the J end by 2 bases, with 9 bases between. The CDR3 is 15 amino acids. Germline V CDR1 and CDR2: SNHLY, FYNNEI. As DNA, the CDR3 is TGTGCCAGCAGTGAAGGGCGGACAGCCTACAATGAGCAGTTCTTC. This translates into CASSEGRTAYNEQFF.

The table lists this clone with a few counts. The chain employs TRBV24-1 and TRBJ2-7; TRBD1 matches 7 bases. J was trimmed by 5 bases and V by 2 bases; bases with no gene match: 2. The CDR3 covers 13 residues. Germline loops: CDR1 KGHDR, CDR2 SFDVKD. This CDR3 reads CATSDWDSHEQYF. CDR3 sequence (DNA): TGTGCCACCAGTGATTGGGACAGCCACGAGCAGTACTTC.

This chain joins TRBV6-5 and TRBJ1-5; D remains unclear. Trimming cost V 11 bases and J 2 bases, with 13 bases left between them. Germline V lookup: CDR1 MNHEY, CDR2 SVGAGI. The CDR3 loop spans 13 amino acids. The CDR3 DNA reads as TGTGCCGAACTCCTTTATGGCAATCAGCCCCAGCATTTT. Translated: CAELLYGNQPQHF.

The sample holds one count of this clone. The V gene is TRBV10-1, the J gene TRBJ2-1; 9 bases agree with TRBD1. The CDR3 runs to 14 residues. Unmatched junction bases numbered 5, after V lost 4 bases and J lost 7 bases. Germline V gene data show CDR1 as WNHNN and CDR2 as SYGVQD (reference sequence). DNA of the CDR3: TGCGCCAGCAGTGCGGGACAGGGTTTTAATGAGCAGTTCTTC. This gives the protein CASSAGQGFNEQFF.

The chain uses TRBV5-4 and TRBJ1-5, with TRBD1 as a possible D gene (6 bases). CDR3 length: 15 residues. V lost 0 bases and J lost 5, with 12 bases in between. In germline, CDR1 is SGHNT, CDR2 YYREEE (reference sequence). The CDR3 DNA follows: TGTGCCAGCAGCTTGGATCCGGACAGCCATCAGCCCCAGCATTTT. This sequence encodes CASSLDPDSHQPQHF.

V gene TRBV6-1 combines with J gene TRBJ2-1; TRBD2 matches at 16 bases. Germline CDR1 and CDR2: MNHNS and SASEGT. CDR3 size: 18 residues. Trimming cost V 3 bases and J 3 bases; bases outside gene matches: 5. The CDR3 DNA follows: TGTGCCAGCAGTGAGGCCGGGACTAGCGGGGGGGACTACAATGAGCAGTTCTTC. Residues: CASSEAGTSGGDYNEQFF.

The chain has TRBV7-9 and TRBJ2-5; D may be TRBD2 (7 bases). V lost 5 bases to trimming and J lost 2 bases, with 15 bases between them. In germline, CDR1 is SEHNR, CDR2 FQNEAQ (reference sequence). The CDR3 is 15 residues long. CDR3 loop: CASSPGDGRQETQYF. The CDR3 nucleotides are TGTGCCAGCAGCCCAGGGGACGGGAGGCAAGAGACCCAGTACTTC. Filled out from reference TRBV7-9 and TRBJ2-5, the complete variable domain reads DTGVSQNPRHKITKRGQNVTFRCDPISEHNRLYWYRQTLGQGPEFLTYFQNEAQLEKSRLLSDRFSAERPKGSFSTLEIQRTEQGDSAMYLCASSPGDGRQETQYFGPGTRLLVL.

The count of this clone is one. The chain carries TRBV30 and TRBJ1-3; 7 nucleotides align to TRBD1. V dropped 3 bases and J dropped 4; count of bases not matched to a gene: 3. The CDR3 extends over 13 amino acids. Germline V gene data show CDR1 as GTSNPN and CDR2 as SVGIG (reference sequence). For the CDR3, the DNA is TGTGCCTGGAGGGGGACAGCCGGAAACACCATATATTTT. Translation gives CAWRGTAGNTIYF.

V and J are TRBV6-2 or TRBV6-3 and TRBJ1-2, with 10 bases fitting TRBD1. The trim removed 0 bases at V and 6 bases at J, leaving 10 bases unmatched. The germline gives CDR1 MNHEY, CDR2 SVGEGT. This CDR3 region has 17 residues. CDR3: CASSYSGGQGRLDGYTF. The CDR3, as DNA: TGTGCCAGCAGTTACTCGGGGGGACAGGGGAGACTAGATGGCTACACCTTC.

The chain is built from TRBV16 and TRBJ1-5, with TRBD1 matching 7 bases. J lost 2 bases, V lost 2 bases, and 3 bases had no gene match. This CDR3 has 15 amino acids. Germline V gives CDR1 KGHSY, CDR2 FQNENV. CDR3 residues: CASSQTGTGNQPQHF. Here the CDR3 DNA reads TGTGCCAGCAGCCAAACCGGGACAGGCAATCAGCCCCAGCATTTT.

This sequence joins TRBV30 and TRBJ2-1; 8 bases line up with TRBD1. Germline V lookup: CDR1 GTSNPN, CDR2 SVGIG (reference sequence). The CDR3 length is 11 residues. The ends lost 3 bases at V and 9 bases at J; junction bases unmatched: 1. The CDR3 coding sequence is TGTGCCTGGAGGGACAGGGTTGAGCAGTTCTTC. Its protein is CAWRDRVEQFF. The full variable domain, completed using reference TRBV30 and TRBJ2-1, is SQTIHQWPATLVQPVGSPLSLECTVEGTSNPNLYWYRQAAGRGLQLLFYSVGIGQISSEVPQNLSASRPQDRQFILSSKKLLLSDSGFYLCAWRDRVEQFFGPGTRLTVL.

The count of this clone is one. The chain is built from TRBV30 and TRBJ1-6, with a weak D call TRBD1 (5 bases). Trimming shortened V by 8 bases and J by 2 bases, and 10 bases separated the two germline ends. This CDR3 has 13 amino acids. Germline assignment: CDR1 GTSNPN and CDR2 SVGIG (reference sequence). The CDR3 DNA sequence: TGTGCCGGAGGGACGGCCTATAATTCACCCCTCCACTTT. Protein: CAGGTAYNSPLHF.

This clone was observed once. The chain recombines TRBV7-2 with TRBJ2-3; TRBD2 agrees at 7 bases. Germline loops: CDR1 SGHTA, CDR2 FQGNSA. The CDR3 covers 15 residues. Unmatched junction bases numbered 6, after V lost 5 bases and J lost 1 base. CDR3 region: CASSRGGRGTDTQYF. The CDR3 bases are TGTGCCAGCAGCCGCGGGGGAAGGGGCACAGATACGCAGTATTTT.

CDR3 sequence (DNA): TGTGCCACCAGCGGTTCGGGACTAGCGGGAGCGGATACGCAGTATTTT. This sequence encodes CATSGSGLAGADTQYF. The chain employs TRBV15 and TRBJ2-3, with 14 positions matching TRBD2. Trimming took 5 bases from V and 6 from J; bases not matched to a gene: 7. The length of the CDR3 is 16 residues. Looked up from germline, CDR1 is LNHNV and CDR2 is YYDKDF (reference sequence).

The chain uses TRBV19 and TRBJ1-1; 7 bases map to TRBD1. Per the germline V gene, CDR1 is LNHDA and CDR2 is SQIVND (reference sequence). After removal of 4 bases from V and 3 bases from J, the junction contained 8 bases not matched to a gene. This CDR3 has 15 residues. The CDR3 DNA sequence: TGTGCCAGTAGTACCCGGACAGGCCGATACACTGAAGCTTTCTTT. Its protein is CASSTRTGRYTEAFF.

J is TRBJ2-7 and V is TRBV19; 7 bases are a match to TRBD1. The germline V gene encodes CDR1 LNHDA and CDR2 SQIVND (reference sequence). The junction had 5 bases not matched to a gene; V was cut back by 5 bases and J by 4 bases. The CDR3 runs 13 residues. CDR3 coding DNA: TGTGCCAGTAGTGTGGGACAGCGATACGAGCAGTACTTC. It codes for CASSVGQRYEQYF.

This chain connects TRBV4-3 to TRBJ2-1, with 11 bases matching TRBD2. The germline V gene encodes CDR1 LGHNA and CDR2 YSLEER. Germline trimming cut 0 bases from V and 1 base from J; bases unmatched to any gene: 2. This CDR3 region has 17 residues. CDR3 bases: TGCGCCAGCAGCCAAGATTGGACTAGCGGGTCCTACAATGAGCAGTTCTTC. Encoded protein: CASSQDWTSGSYNEQFF.

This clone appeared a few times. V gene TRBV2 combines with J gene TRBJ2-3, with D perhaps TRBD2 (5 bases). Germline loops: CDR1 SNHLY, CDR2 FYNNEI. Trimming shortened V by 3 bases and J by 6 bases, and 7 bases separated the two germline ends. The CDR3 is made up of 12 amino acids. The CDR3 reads CASSEGVDTQYF. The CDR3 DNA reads TGTGCCAGCAGTGAGGGAGTGGATACGCAGTATTTT.

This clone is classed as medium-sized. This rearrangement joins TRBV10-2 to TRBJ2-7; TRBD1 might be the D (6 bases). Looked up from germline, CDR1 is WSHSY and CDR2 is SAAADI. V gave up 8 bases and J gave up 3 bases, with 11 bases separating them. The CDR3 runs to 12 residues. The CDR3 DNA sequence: TGCGCCAGCGGGACATCCCTCTACGAGCAGTACTTC. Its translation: CASGTSLYEQYF.

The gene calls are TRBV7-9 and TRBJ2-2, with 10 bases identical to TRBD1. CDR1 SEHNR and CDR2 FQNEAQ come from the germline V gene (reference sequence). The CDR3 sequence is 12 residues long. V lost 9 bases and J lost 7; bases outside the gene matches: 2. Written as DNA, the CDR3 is TGTGCCAGGGGACAGGGGATCGGGGAGCTGTTTTTT. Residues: CARGQGIGELFF.